Listed here are 15 T cell receptor beta chains from one sample, sequenced in a study of blood T cell repertoires in acute mononucleosis (dated by TCRdb to the early 2020s). Overall study outcomes, separate from this receptor: Both chains seemed to play a part in GLC-BM selection, with public TCRbeta motifs on BV14-BJ2 and BV20-BJ1 appearing together with a TCRalpha motif on AV5-AJ31.

Libraries were constructed by the immunoSEQ multiplex PCR assay. Here the immuneACCESS table is served through TCRdb, limited to in-frame sequences with V and J called. Missing clones are a known gap in these copies; in checked studies unresolved V genes cover under half, and the rest lacks a known reason. The sample table contains over 2,000 clones; only one count was recorded for roughly 25% of them. Roughly 45% of the sample comes from the top ten. The time point label of this sample denotes: convalescence about 6 months (5-8 months) after acute presentation (visit 7). This specimen was EBV GLC epitope tetramer+ CD8+ T cells sorted from PBMCs, taken during convalescence from infectious mononucleosis. The cell subset or site label corresponds to: CD8 T cells binding tetramer with EBV BMLF1 280-288 peptide (GLC-BM). The receptors were gathered from a woman younger than 30 with infectious mononucleosis caused by EBV.

The sample holds many counts of this clone. A read error is the likely source, as a far larger clone sits one nucleotide away. The sample contains more than one DNA sequence encoding this CDR3. The rearrangement links TRBV11-2 to TRBJ2-7, with 9 bases identical to TRBD1. The germline V gene encodes CDR1 SGHAT and CDR2 FQNNGV. This CDR3 has 14 residues. In DNA form, the CDR3 reads TGTGGCAGCAGCCCGGGACAGGGTGGCCACGAGCAGTACTTC. It codes for CGSSPGQGGHEQYF.

CDR3 DNA: TGCAGCGTGGGGACAGACACTAATGAAAAACTGTTTTTT. Translated: CSVGTDTNEKLFF. V gene TRBV29-1 combines with J gene TRBJ1-4; the match to TRBD1 covers 7 bases. The V and J ends lost 6 bases and 2 bases, in that order; junction bases with no gene match: 3. CDR1 and CDR2 from the germline V gene are SQVTM and ANQGSEA. The CDR3 contains 13 residues. Complete variable domain (other parts from reference TRBV29-1 and TRBJ1-4): SAVISQKPSRDICQRGTSLTIQCQVDSQVTMMFWYRQQPGQSLTLIATANQGSEATYESGFVIDKFPISRPNLTFSTLTVSNMSPEDSSIYLCSVGTDTNEKLFFGSGTQLSVL.

By its share, this clone is large. The chain is built from TRBV27 and TRBJ2-7; no firm D call. Per germline, CDR1 MNHEY and CDR2 SMNVEV (reference sequence). The CDR3 is made up of 14 amino acids. V lost 1 base, J lost 1 base, and 8 bases lay in between. In DNA, the CDR3 is TGTGCCAGCAGTTTATTTTCCGCTTCCTACGAGCAGTACTTC. Translation gives CASSLFSASYEQYF.

This clone was counted ten times or more. This likely reflects a read error, since a far larger clone is one base away. The sample carries other DNA sequences with the same CDR3. The CDR3 here is CASSPGLAGGLWLFNEQFF. The CDR3 DNA is TGTGCCAGCAGCCCCGGACTAGCGGGGGGGCTCTGGCTCTTCAATGAGCAGTTCTTC. The chain carries TRBV7-9 and TRBJ2-1; 15 bases map to TRBD2. Germline V gene data show CDR1 as SEHNR and CDR2 as FQNEAQ (reference sequence). The CDR3 loop spans 19 amino acids. J gave up 6 bases and V 5 bases, and 14 bases lay outside the gene matches.

This chain links TRBV11-3 with TRBJ1-4; TRBD1 agrees at 7 bases. This CDR3 comprises 15 residues. CDR1 SGHNT and CDR2 YENEEA come from the germline V gene. J was trimmed by 7 bases and V by 4 bases; bases with no gene match: 9. In DNA form, the CDR3 reads TGTGCCAGCAGCTCCGGACAGGTCTGGGGTGAAAAACTGTTTTTT. Encoded protein: CASSSGQVWGEKLFF.

To note about this clone: This likely reflects a read error, since a far larger clone is one base away. This rearrangement joins TRBV29-1 to TRBJ2-7; weak D call: TRBD2 (6 bases). Germline lookup yields CDR1 SQVTM and CDR2 ANQGSEA. The CDR3 is made up of 13 amino acids. Trimming cost V 3 bases and J 0 bases, with 9 bases left between them. CDR3 residues: CSVDVTSSYEQYF. The CDR3 nucleotides are TGCAGCGTTGACGTGACTAGCTCCTACGAGCAGTACTTC.

On this clone: A far larger clone is off by one base, so a read error is likely. The rearrangement uses TRBV9 and TRBJ2-7; D may be TRBD1 (6 bases). From germline, CDR1 is SGDLS and CDR2 YYNGEE. The germline V and J ends were trimmed by 0 bases and 7 bases, with 11 bases remaining between them. The CDR3 runs to 13 residues. CDR3 amino acids: CASSVAGGDEQYF. The DNA of the CDR3 is TGTGCCAGCAGCGTAGCTGGGGGCGATGAGCAGTACTTC.

V gene TRBV7-2 combines with J gene TRBJ2-2; the D is unclear. V lost 5 bases and J lost 6, with 16 bases in between. Per germline, CDR1 SGHTA and CDR2 FQGNSA. This CDR3 is built from 15 residues. CDR3 in DNA: TGTGCCAGCAGCGCTGGACGGGTCTCACCCGGGGAGCTGTTTTTT. Translated, it gives CASSAGRVSPGELFF.

The chain uses TRBV14 and TRBJ2-5, with 8 bases aligning to TRBD2. This CDR3 contains 13 residues. Germline CDR1 reads SGHDN; CDR2 reads FVKESK. V was clipped by 2 bases and J by 9 bases; unmatched bases: 5. In nucleotides, the CDR3 is TGTGCCAGCAGCCAAACCCCGGGGGGGGCCCAGTACTTC. This gives the protein CASSQTPGGAQYF.

This clone is a singleton in its sample. This chain links TRBV29-1 with TRBJ1-2; TRBD1 matches 8 bases. The germline V gene has CDR1 SQVTM and CDR2 ANQGSEA. The CDR3 contains 13 residues. The DNA for the CDR3 is TGCAGTTCTAGAGATAGGACAGGGAATGGCTACACCTTC. Translation gives CSSRDRTGNGYTF. Variable domain in full (rest from reference TRBV29-1 and TRBJ1-2): SAVISQKPSRDICQRGTSLTIQCQVDSQVTMMFWYRQQPGQSLTLIATANQGSEATYESGFVIDKFPISRPNLTFSTLTVSNMSPEDSSIYLCSSRDRTGNGYTFGSGTRLTVV.

Of note for this clone: A read error may produce the germline difference seen at one junction end. The chain combines TRBV27 with TRBJ2-7; TRBD2 might be the D (7 bases). The CDR3 totals 15 residues. Germline CDR1 is MNHEY and CDR2 is SMNVEV (reference sequence). The CDR3 DNA follows: TGTGCCCGCAGCTCCCGCGGGGGAGGGGGGCGGGGGCAGTACTTC. Its translation is CARSSRGGGGRGQYF.

With regard to this clone: A far larger clone is just one base off, so this is likely a read error. Within the sample, other DNA sequences also encode this same CDR3. This rearrangement joins TRBV29-1 to TRBJ1-4; TRBD1 agrees at 9 bases. With V trimmed by 4 bases and J by 1 base, 1 base remained unmatched. The CDR3 contains 14 residues. CDR1 and CDR2 from the germline V gene are SQVTM and ANQGSEA. The CDR3 here is CSVVTGGTNEKLFF. The CDR3, as DNA: TGCAGCGTTGTGACAGGGGGAACTAATGAAAAACTGTTTTTT.

The sample holds many counts of this clone. The V call is TRBV15, the J call TRBJ2-1; 7 bases match TRBD1. With 0 bases clipped from V and 2 bases from J, the junction kept 10 bases outside the gene matches. The CDR3 sequence is 18 residues long. Per the germline V gene, CDR1 is LNHNV and CDR2 is YYDKDF (reference sequence). CDR3: CATSRDPKQGSPYNEQFF. The CDR3 bases are TGTGCCACCAGCAGAGATCCCAAACAGGGGAGCCCCTACAATGAGCAGTTCTTC.

Points on this clone: A far larger clone is just one base off, so this is likely a read error. This sample includes further DNA sequences coding for the same CDR3. This chain joins TRBV13 and TRBJ2-2, with a weak D call TRBD1 (6 bases). The CDR3 is 15 residues long. Germline CDR1 PRHDT, CDR2 FYEKMQ (reference sequence). The CDR3 sequence is CASSEGDIAPGELFF. For the CDR3, the DNA is TGTGCCAGCAGTGAGGGGGACATCGCCCCCGGGGAGCTGTTTTTC.

This clone has at least ten counts. A read error is the likely source, as a far larger clone sits one nucleotide away. Other DNA sequences in the same sample also yield this CDR3. The chain carries TRBV9 and TRBJ2-2; the D gene is possibly TRBD1 (6 bases). This CDR3 is built from 15 residues. CDR1 and CDR2 (germline): SGDLS, YYNGEE. Trimming took 5 bases from V and 6 from J, leaving 17 bases between them. CDR3 protein: CASSEGDIAPGELFF. CDR3 sequence (DNA): TGTGCCAGCAGTGAGGGGGACATCGCCCCCGGGGAGCTGTTTTTT.